The 13 T cell receptor beta chains below come from one sample, sequenced in a study of vaccination effects on CD4 cells after COVID-19. After expansion with viral peptide pools in the ViraFEST assay, antigen-specific CD4+ T cells were sequenced. The authors isolated CD4+ T cells after about eleven days of culture. Sequenced by immunoSEQ multiplex PCR; TCRdb stores in-frame clones only, minus some. The top ten hold 2% to 3% of the sample, which has tens of thousands of clones, 75% to 90% seen once. These receptors' antigens are unknown. The starting material was CD4+ T cells from PBMCs cultured with HCoV-229E spike peptides, obtained before COVID-19 vaccination. The receptors here all came from a human donor who received a COVID-19 vaccine.

The chain links TRBV10-1 to TRBJ1-6, with TRBD1 identical over 8 bases. Germline CDR1 WNHNN, CDR2 SYGVQD (reference sequence). This CDR3 is 13 amino acids long. J lost 9 bases, V lost 6 bases, and 4 bases had no gene match. The CDR3, as DNA: TGCGCCAGCAGCTCGACAGGGGCTTCACCCCTCCACTTT. It specifies CASSSTGASPLHF.

The chain carries TRBV20-1 and TRBJ2-5; D not resolved. The V end lost 3 bases, the J end lost 4 bases, and 6 bases lay between the germline ends. There are 11 residues in the CDR3. Germline lookup yields CDR1 DFQATT and CDR2 SNEGSKA (reference sequence). The CDR3 DNA reads as TGCAGTGCTAGTCTGGGAGAGACCCAGTACTTC. Amino acid sequence: CSASLGETQYF.

This clone has a single count. This chain joins TRBV6-6 and TRBJ1-1; D not certain. The V and J ends lost 2 bases and 6 bases respectively, with 13 bases between them. CDR3 length: 14 amino acids. Germline CDR1 MNHNY, CDR2 SVGAGI (reference sequence). Here the CDR3 reads CASSYVTRQPEAFF. The CDR3 nucleotides are TGTGCCAGCAGTTACGTAACTCGGCAACCTGAAGCTTTCTTT.

This rearrangement joins TRBV7-2 to TRBJ2-3; 9 nucleotides line up with TRBD2. V gave up 5 bases and J gave up 2 bases; unmatched junction bases: 8. Germline CDR1 is SGHTA and CDR2 is FQGNSA. The CDR3 has 16 amino acids. CDR3 loop: CASSIQLAGLTDTQYF. The CDR3 DNA sequence: TGTGCCAGCAGCATACAACTAGCGGGTCTCACAGATACGCAGTATTTT.

The J gene is TRBJ2-5, the V gene TRBV2; D gene unclear. CDR3 length: 10 residues. The germline V gene encodes CDR1 SNHLY and CDR2 FYNNEI. The V end lost 5 bases, the J end lost 5 bases, and 3 bases lay between the germline ends. The CDR3 DNA is TGTGCCAGCAGTTTTGAGACCCAGTACTTC. This encodes CASSFETQYF.

The J gene is TRBJ2-2, the V gene TRBV2, with 11 bases that match TRBD1. In germline, CDR1 is SNHLY, CDR2 FYNNEI. The length of the CDR3 is 16 residues. Losses at the gene ends were 5 bases for V and 4 bases for J; bases not matched to a gene: 6. CDR3 DNA: TGTGCCAGCAGTATGCGGACAGGGGGCGTCACCGGGGAGCTGTTTTTT. As protein: CASSMRTGGVTGELFF.

This clone has just one count. The V gene is TRBV9, the J gene TRBJ2-2; the match to TRBD1 covers 8 bases. V dropped 7 bases and J dropped 5; count of bases not matched to a gene: 7. Germline V gene sequence: CDR1 SGDLS, CDR2 YYNGEE. This CDR3 is built from 14 residues. This CDR3 reads CASGRQGQTGELFF. CDR3 coding DNA: TGTGCCAGCGGAAGACAGGGGCAGACCGGGGAGCTGTTTTTT.

The rearrangement uses TRBV6-2 or TRBV6-3 and TRBJ2-1; 9 bases align to TRBD1. CDR1 and CDR2 from the germline V gene are MNHEY and SVGEGT. There are 13 residues in the CDR3. Trimming at V came to 2 bases and at J to 13 bases, leaving 6 bases not matched to a gene. For the CDR3, the DNA is TGTGCCAGCAGTTACCCATCGGACAGGGGCCAGTTCTTC. It specifies CASSYPSDRGQFF.

This sequence joins TRBV28 and TRBJ2-5; 8 bases map to TRBD2. V was pared by 6 bases and J by 4 bases, with 19 bases of the junction left unmatched. CDR3 length: 18 amino acids. Germline-derived CDR1 and CDR2 are MDHEN and SYDVKM. This CDR3 is CASRPFRLVGGAPETQYF. The CDR3 DNA sequence: TGTGCCAGCAGACCTTTTCGTCTTGTCGGGGGGGCCCCAGAGACCCAGTACTTC. Complete variable domain (other parts from reference TRBV28 and TRBJ2-5): DVKVTQSSRYLVKRTGEKVFLECVQDMDHENMFWYRQDPGLGLRLIYFSYDVKMKEKGDIPEGYSVSREKKERFSLILESASTNQTSMYLCASRPFRLVGGAPETQYFGPGTRLLVL.

The V and J genes are TRBV4-1 and TRBJ1-5; D might be TRBD1 (6 bases). This CDR3 is built from 16 residues. Germline V gene lookup returns CDR1 MGHRA and CDR2 YSYEKL. V lost 0 bases, J lost 4 bases, and 13 bases lay in between. The CDR3 is CASSQEGGHSNQPQHF. For the CDR3, the DNA is TGCGCCAGCAGCCAAGAGGGGGGACACAGTAATCAGCCCCAGCATTTT.

The chain couples TRBV7-6 to TRBJ2-1; 9 positions match TRBD1. CDR3 size: 15 residues. The trim removed 4 bases at V and 0 bases at J, leaving 1 base unmatched. Germline V lookup: CDR1 SGHVS, CDR2 FNYEAQ. DNA of the CDR3: TGTGCCAGCAGCTCGGACAGGGGCTCCTACAATGAGCAGTTCTTC. Its protein product is CASSSDRGSYNEQFF. The variable domain in full, completed from reference TRBV7-6 and TRBJ2-1, reads GAGVSQSPRYKVTKRGQDVALRCDPISGHVSLYWYRQALGQGPEFLTYFNYEAQQDKSGLPNDRFSAERPEGSISTLTIQRTEQRDSAMYRCASSSDRGSYNEQFFGPGTRLTVL.

The genes are TRBV30 and TRBJ1-5, with a possible D match to TRBD1 (5 bases). The germline CDR1 and CDR2 sequences are GTSNPN and SVGIG (reference sequence). This CDR3 is 12 amino acids long. CDR3 loop: CAVGRNNQPQHF. CDR3 DNA: TGTGCGGTGGGACGGAACAATCAGCCCCAGCATTTT.

V usage is TRBV5-1 and J usage is TRBJ2-5; 16 bases agree with TRBD2. Losses at the gene ends were 2 bases for V and 4 bases for J; bases not matched to a gene: 2. This CDR3 has 16 amino acids. The germline CDR1 and CDR2 sequences are SGHRS and YFSETQ. The CDR3, as DNA: TGCGCCAGCAGCTTAGGGACTAGCGGGGGGGCAGAGACCCAGTACTTC. This translates into CASSLGTSGGAETQYF.